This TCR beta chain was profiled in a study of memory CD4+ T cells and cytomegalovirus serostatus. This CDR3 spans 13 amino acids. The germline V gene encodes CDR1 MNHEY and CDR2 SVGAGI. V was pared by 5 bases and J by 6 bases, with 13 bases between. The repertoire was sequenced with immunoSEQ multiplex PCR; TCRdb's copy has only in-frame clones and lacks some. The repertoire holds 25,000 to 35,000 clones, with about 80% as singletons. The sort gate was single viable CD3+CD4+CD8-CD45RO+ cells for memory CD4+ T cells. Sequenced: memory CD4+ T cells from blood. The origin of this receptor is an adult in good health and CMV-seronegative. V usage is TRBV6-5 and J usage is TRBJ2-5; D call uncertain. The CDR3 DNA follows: TGTGCCAGCAGTGGAACCCTTCGGCAGACCCAGTACTTC. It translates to CASSGTLRQTQYF.